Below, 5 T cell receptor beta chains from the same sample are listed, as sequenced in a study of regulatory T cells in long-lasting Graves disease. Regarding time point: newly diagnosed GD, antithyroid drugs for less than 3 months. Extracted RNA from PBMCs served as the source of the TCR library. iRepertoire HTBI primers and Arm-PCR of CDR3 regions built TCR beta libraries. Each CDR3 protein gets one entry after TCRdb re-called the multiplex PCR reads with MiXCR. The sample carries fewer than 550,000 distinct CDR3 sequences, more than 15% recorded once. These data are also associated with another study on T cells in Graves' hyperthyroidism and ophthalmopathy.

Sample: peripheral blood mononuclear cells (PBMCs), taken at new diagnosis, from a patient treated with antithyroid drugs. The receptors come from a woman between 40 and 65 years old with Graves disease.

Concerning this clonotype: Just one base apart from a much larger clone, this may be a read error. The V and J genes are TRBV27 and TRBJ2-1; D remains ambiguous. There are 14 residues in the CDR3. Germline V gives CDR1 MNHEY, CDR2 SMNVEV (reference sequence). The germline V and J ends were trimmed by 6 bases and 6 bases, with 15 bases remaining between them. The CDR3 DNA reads TGTGCCAGCAGCCTGGTTACTGAGACCAATGAGCAGTTCTTC. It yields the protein CASSLVTETNEQFF.

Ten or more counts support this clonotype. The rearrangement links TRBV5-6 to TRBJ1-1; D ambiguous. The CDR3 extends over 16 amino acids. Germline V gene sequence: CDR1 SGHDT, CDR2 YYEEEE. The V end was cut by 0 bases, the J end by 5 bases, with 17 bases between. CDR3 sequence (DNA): TGTGCCAGCAGCTTGGCGGCTGGTGGTTTAAGGACTGAAGCTTTCTTT. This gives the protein CASSLAAGGLRTEAFF.

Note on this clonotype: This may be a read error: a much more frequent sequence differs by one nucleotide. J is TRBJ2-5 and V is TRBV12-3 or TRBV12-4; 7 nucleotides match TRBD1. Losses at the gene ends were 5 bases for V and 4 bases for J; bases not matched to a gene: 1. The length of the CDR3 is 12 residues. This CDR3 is CASSGQVETQYF. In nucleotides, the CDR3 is TGTGCCAGCAGTGGACAGGTAGAGACCCAGTACTTC.

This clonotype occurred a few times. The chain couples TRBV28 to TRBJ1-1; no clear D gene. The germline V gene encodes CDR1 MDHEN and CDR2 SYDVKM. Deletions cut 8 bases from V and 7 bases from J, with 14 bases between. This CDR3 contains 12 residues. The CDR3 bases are TGTGCCAGCGGCACCTTGGAGCGTGAAGCTTTCTTT. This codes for CASGTLEREAFF.

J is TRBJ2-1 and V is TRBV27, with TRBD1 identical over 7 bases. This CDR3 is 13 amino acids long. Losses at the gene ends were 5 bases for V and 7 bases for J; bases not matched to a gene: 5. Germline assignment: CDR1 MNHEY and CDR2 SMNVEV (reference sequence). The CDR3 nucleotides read TGTGCCAGCAGTCTCCCCAGGGGGAATGAGCAGTTCTTC. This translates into CASSLPRGNEQFF.